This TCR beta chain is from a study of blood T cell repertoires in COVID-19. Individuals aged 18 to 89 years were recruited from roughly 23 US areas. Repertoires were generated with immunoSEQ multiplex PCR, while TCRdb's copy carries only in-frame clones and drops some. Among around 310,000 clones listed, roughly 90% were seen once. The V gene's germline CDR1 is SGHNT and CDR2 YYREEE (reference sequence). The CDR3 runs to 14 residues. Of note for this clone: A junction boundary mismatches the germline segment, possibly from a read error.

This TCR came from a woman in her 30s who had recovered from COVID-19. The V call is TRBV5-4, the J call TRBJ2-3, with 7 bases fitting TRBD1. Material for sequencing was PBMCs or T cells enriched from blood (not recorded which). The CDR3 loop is CASTLTGIRDAQYF. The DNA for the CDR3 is TGTGCCAGCACCCTGACAGGGATTAGAGATGCGCAGTATTTT. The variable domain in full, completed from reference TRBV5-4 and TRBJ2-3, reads ETGVTQSPTHLIKTRGQQVTLRCSSQSGHNTVSWYQQALGQGPQFIFQYYREEENGRGNFPPRFSGLQFPNYSSELNVNALELDDSALYLCASTLTGIRDAQYFGPGTRLTVL.